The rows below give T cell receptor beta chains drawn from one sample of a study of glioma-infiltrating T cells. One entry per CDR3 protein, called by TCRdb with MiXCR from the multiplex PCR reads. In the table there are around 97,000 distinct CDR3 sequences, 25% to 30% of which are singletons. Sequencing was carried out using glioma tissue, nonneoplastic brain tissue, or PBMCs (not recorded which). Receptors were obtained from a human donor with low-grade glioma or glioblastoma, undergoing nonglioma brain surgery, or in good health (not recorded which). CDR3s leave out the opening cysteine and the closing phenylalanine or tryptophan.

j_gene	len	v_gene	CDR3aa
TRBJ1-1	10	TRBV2	ASSEGDTEAF
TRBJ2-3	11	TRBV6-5	ASSLQATDTQY
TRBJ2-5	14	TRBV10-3	AISGAGGGAAETQY
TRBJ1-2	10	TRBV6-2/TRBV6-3	ASSYSSYGYT
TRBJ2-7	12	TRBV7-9	ASSPVGGRYEQY
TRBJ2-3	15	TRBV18	ASSWTSGGAGTDTQY
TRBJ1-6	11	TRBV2	ASTRTENSPLH
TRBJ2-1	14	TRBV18	ASSPPIERGYNEQF
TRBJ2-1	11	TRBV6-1	ASRPPQRNEQF
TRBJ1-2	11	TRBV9	ASSVVTGYGYT
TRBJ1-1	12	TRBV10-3	AIRATGENTEAF
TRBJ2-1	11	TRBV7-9	ASSPLDPGGQF
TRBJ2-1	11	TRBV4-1	ASSQVLEVLPF
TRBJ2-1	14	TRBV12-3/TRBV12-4	ASSRGLLASYNEQF
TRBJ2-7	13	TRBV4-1	ASSPGLTSPYEQY
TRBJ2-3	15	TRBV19	ASSIDPGTSGTDTQY
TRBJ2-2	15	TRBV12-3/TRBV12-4	ASSFLLQGPGTGELF
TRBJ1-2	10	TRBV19	ASSISASGYT
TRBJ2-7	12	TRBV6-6	ASSYSAWEGEQY
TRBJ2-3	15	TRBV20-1	SARGMTGTGPTDTQY
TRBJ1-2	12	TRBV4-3	ASSRIPPNYGYT
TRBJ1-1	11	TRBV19	AGASGWGTEAF
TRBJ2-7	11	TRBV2	ASSVGGNYEQY
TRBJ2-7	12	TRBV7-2	ASSLYRPTYEQY
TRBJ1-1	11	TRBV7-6	ASREEGNTEAF
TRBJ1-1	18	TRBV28	ASSGGGQGISRVRGTEAF
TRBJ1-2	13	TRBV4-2	ASSQDDRPSSGYT
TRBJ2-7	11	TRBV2	ANLGENTYEQY
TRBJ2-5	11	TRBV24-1	ATSDPIREAQY
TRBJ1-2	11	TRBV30	AWSVTSPYGYT
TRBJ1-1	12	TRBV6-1	ASSASGGNTEAF
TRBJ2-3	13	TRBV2	ASKMGLAGGHTQY
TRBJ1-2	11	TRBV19	ASSIDSSSRDT
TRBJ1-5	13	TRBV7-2	ASSLIQGDYQPQH
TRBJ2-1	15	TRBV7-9	ASSAFFASGSYNEQF
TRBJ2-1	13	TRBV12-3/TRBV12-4	ASSSGGLTYNEQF
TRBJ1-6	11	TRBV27	ASSLGYNSPLH
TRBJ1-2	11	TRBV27	ASSLSGGTGYT
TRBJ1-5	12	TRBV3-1	ASSRGQSAQPQH
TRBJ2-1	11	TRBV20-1	SARAGARNEQF
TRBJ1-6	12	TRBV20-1	SARQWQGNPPLH
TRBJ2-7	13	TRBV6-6	ASSYEGQGAREQY
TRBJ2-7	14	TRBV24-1	ATSDLLTGGPLGQY
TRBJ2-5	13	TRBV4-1	TSSQGAIEQETQY
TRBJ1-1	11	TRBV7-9	AGSLATNTEAF
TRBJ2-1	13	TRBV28	ASSFTGTGVDEQF
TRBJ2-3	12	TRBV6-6	ASSYGSSTDTQY
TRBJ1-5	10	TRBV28	ASSSRYQPQH
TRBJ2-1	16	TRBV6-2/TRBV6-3	ASSYILAGGSSYNEQF
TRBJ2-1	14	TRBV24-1	ATSRTSGGSRYEQF
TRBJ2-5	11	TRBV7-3	ASSLIEQETQY
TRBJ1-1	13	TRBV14	ASTFRGGMNTEAF
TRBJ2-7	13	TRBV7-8	ASSFAGTQQRAQY
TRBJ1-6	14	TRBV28	ASINPRTGLVSPLH